This T cell receptor (beta chain) is from a study of blood T cell repertoires in COVID-19. Germline V CDR1 and CDR2: LGHNA, YSLEER. Trimming took 2 bases from V and 4 from J; bases not matched to a gene: 7. The CDR3 has 15 residues. Original analysis: Scientists estimated how many nucleated cells there were by amplifying reference gene primers. Method: immunoSEQ multiplex PCR; TCRdb's copy keeps in-frame clones and lacks some. V and J calls and clone size come straight from that table; D and trimming were deduced from the DNA. The sample has 200,000 to 250,000 clones, 82% seen once. The study assigned cohorts using participant-reported clinical history.

This receptor was obtained from a woman aged 55-70 years who had recovered from COVID-19. The V and J genes are TRBV4-3 and TRBJ1-1, with TRBD1 matching over 7 bases. Sequencing input: PBMCs or T cells enriched from blood (not recorded which). The CDR3 region has the DNA TGCGCCAGCAGCCAACGCGCGGACAGGTTCACTGAAGCTTTCTTT. Translation: CASSQRADRFTEAFF.